The 7 T cell receptor beta chains reported below all come from one sample, sequenced in a study of identical twins (dated by TCRdb to the mid-2010s). The library came from 5' RACE. TCRdb records Illumina HiSeq 2000 as the sequencer. TCRdb trimmed the raw reads at Q25, called clones with MiXCR and kept productive beta chains. Rows with one shared CDR3 protein collapse into an entry with the most common genes and DNA. This sample comprises over 500,000 distinct CDR3 sequences, about 20% of them detected only once. The ten largest clones capture about 0.91% of the sample. In addition, the sample was reused for a study of T cells expressing NK-cell markers.

The source material was CD4+ T cells sorted from blood. The source of these receptors is a woman younger than 30 in good health.

V gene TRBV6-2 or TRBV6-3 combines with J gene TRBJ1-1; D uncertain. V was pared by 4 bases and J by 1 base, with 13 bases between. Germline V lookup: CDR1 MNHEY, CDR2 SVGEGT. The CDR3 runs 15 residues. In nucleotides, the CDR3 is TGTGCCAGCAGTTTCCCCCGACTGACGAACACTGAAGCTTTCTTT. Protein sequence: CASSFPRLTNTEAFF.

This clonotype appeared a few times. This chain connects TRBV5-1 to TRBJ1-1; D uncertain. Deletions cut 4 bases from V and 1 base from J, with 17 bases between. The CDR3 has 16 residues. Germline V CDR1 and CDR2: SGHRS, YFSETQ. The CDR3 DNA reads TGCGCCAGCAGCCTATGGCAGGCTCGGGCGAACACTGAAGCTTTCTTT. As protein: CASSLWQARANTEAFF. The whole variable domain, filled in from reference TRBV5-1 and TRBJ1-1, reads KAGVTQTPRYLIKTRGQQVTLSCSPISGHRSVSWYQQTPGQGLQFLFEYFSETQRNKGNFPGRFSGRQFSNSRSEMNVSTLELGDSALYLCASSLWQARANTEAFFGQGTRLTVV.

The V call is TRBV3-1, the J call TRBJ2-5; a weak D match, TRBD2 (6 bases). Trimming took off 4 bases at V and 5 bases at J, with 14 bases between the two ends. CDR3 length: 14 residues. Germline values: CDR1 LGHDT, CDR2 YNNKEL (reference sequence). The DNA of the CDR3 is TGTGCCAGCAGCCTGCGAACTAGCTCCGAGACCCAGTACTTC. It yields the protein CASSLRTSSETQYF.

This chain joins TRBV15 and TRBJ2-3, with D perhaps TRBD2 (6 bases). V gave up 0 bases and J gave up 2 bases, with 18 bases separating them. CDR1 LNHNV and CDR2 YYDKDF come from the germline V gene (reference sequence). The CDR3 runs to 18 residues. For the CDR3, the DNA is TGTGCCACCAGCAGAGATTCGGCCGGGGCGGGATTCACAGATACGCAGTATTTT. It translates to CATSRDSAGAGFTDTQYF.

The rearrangement joins TRBV19 to TRBJ2-4, with D possibly TRBD2 on 6 matching bases. The ends were cut back, 3 bases at V and 3 bases at J, with 9 bases in the middle. The CDR3 runs to 14 residues. CDR1 LNHDA and CDR2 SQIVND come from the germline V gene (reference sequence). The CDR3 DNA is TGTGCCAGTAGTATTGGGCGGGACAAAAACATTCAGTACTTC. Its translation: CASSIGRDKNIQYF.

Ten or more counts support this clonotype. The chain carries TRBV29-1 and TRBJ2-3; D is unclear. The CDR3 sequence is 13 residues long. Germline values: CDR1 SQVTM, CDR2 ANQGSEA. Trimming took 3 bases from V and 5 from J, leaving 12 bases between them. CDR3 nucleotides: TGCAGCGTTGATCCCCAATTTGGAGATACGCAGTATTTT. It translates to CSVDPQFGDTQYF.

This clonotype turned up a few times. The genes are TRBV3-1 and TRBJ1-2; D not resolved. The germline CDR1 and CDR2 sequences are LGHDT and YNNKEL (reference sequence). V shed 1 base and J shed 5 bases, with 32 bases lying between them. There are 21 residues in the CDR3. The CDR3: CASSQVAGLYNFKQNLYGYTF. The CDR3 DNA follows: TGTGCCAGCAGCCAAGTAGCGGGTCTATACAACTTCAAACAAAATCTGTATGGCTACACCTTC.